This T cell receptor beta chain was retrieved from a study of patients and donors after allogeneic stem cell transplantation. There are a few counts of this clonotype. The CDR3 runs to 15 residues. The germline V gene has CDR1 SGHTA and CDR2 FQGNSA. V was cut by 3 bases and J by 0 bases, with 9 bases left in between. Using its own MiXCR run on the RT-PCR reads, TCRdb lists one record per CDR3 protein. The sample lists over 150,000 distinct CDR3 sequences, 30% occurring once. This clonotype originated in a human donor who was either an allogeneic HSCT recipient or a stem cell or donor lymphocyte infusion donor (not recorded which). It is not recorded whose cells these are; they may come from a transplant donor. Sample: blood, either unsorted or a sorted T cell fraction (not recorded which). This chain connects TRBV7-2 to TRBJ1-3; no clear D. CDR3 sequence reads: CASSFGQFSGNTIYF. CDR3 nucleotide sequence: TGTGCCAGCAGCTTTGGCCAGTTCTCTGGAAACACCATATATTTT.